These T cell receptor beta chains were read from a single sample in a study of beta chain features in type 1 diabetes. The repertoire was sequenced with immunoSEQ multiplex PCR; TCRdb's copy has only in-frame clones and lacks some. The sample yields 50,000 to 70,000 clones, approximately 52% seen once. Sequencing used Tregs from blood. These receptors all stem from a woman between 40 and 55 years old with type 1 diabetes. Both conserved end residues are part of each CDR3. The order of the fields is J gene, D gene, V gene, clone size, CDR3 protein, CDR3 DNA. D genes are given only for firm matches. The listing skips clone size in some rows; elsewhere it reads once, few, many or a size class.

J gene: TRBJ1-5; D gene: TRBD1; V gene: TRBV5-1; clone size: -; CDR3 protein: CASSRDSDQPQHF; CDR3 DNA: TGCGCCAGCAGCCGGGACAGCGATCAGCCCCAGCATTTT
J gene: TRBJ2-3; D gene: TRBD1; V gene: TRBV28; clone size: few; CDR3 protein: CASSLYPGQPLYADTQYF; CDR3 DNA: TGTGCCAGCAGTTTATACCCGGGACAGCCCTTATACGCAGATACGCAGTATTTT
J gene: TRBJ2-7; D gene: TRBD1; V gene: TRBV9; clone size: -; CDR3 protein: CASSLDRGGFYEQYF; CDR3 DNA: TGTGCCAGCAGCCTGGACAGGGGGGGATTCTACGAGCAGTACTTC
J gene: TRBJ1-1; D gene: -; V gene: TRBV9; clone size: -; CDR3 protein: CANTIQGNTEAFF; CDR3 DNA: TGTGCCAACACAATACAGGGAAACACTGAAGCTTTCTTT
J gene: TRBJ2-3; D gene: -; V gene: TRBV7-2; clone size: -; CDR3 protein: CASSLAQGTGTQYF; CDR3 DNA: TGTGCCAGCAGCTTAGCCCAGGGCACAGGTACGCAGTATTTT
J gene: TRBJ2-1; D gene: TRBD2; V gene: TRBV30; clone size: -; CDR3 protein: CAWTRGLAGGPDEQFF; CDR3 DNA: TGTGCCTGGACCCGAGGACTAGCGGGAGGGCCTGATGAGCAGTTCTTC
J gene: TRBJ2-3; D gene: TRBD1; V gene: TRBV19; clone size: few; CDR3 protein: CASSPPGQGADTQYF; CDR3 DNA: TGTGCCAGTAGTCCCCCGGGACAGGGGGCAGATACGCAGTATTTT
J gene: TRBJ1-6; D gene: -; V gene: TRBV7-8; clone size: -; CDR3 protein: CASSRRSGIYNSPLHF; CDR3 DNA: TGTGCCAGCAGCAGGAGGAGTGGCATCTATAATTCACCCCTCCACTTT
J gene: TRBJ2-7; D gene: -; V gene: TRBV25-1; clone size: -; CDR3 protein: CASSDRGYEQYF; CDR3 DNA: TGTGCCAGCAGTGATAGGGGATACGAGCAGTACTTC
J gene: TRBJ2-7; D gene: TRBD1; V gene: TRBV11-3; clone size: few; CDR3 protein: CASSLGQGREQYF; CDR3 DNA: TGTGCCAGCAGCCTCGGACAGGGACGGGAGCAGTACTTC
J gene: TRBJ2-1; D gene: TRBD2; V gene: TRBV29-1; clone size: few; CDR3 protein: CSVSPLAGHEQFF; CDR3 DNA: TGCAGCGTTTCCCCACTAGCGGGACATGAGCAGTTCTTC
J gene: TRBJ2-5; D gene: -; V gene: TRBV4-2; clone size: -; CDR3 protein: CASSSGLSQETQYF; CDR3 DNA: TGTGCCAGCAGCTCTGGACTGTCTCAAGAGACCCAGTACTTC
J gene: TRBJ1-2; D gene: -; V gene: TRBV7-9; clone size: -; CDR3 protein: CASSLDLQENYGYTF; CDR3 DNA: TGTGCCAGCAGCTTAGATTTACAGGAGAACTATGGCTACACCTTC
J gene: TRBJ1-5; D gene: TRBD1; V gene: TRBV16; clone size: -; CDR3 protein: CASSQSRQGGQPQHF; CDR3 DNA: TGTGCCAGCAGCCAATCGCGACAGGGTGGTCAGCCCCAGCATTTT
J gene: TRBJ2-1; D gene: -; V gene: TRBV29-1; clone size: -; CDR3 protein: CSVSRGPYNEQFF; CDR3 DNA: TGCAGCGTAAGCAGGGGCCCATACAATGAGCAGTTCTTC
J gene: TRBJ1-2; D gene: TRBD1; V gene: TRBV7-9; clone size: -; CDR3 protein: CASSPRVGQGDGYTF; CDR3 DNA: TGTGCCAGCAGCCCCAGGGTGGGACAGGGAGATGGCTACACCTTC
J gene: TRBJ2-3; D gene: -; V gene: TRBV7-2; clone size: -; CDR3 protein: CASSSIALSTDTQYF; CDR3 DNA: TGTGCCAGCAGCTCGATAGCCCTAAGCACAGATACGCAGTATTTT
J gene: TRBJ1-1; D gene: -; V gene: TRBV30; clone size: -; CDR3 protein: CAWSLPLTVTFF; CDR3 DNA: TGTGCCTGGAGCCTTCCCCTTACTGTTACTTTCTTT
J gene: TRBJ2-6; D gene: TRBD1; V gene: TRBV25-1; clone size: once; CDR3 protein: CASSEWGQDAGANVLTF; CDR3 DNA: TGTGCCAGCAGTGAATGGGGACAGGATGCTGGGGCCAACGTCCTGACTTTC
J gene: TRBJ2-2; D gene: TRBD1; V gene: TRBV19; clone size: -; CDR3 protein: CASSTRTGSATGELFF; CDR3 DNA: TGTGCCAGTAGTACGAGGACAGGGTCGGCCACCGGGGAGCTGTTTTTT
J gene: TRBJ2-7; D gene: TRBD2; V gene: TRBV4-1; clone size: few; CDR3 protein: CASSQEGAGGYEQYF; CDR3 DNA: TGCGCCAGCAGCCAAGAAGGAGCGGGGGGCTACGAGCAGTACTTC
J gene: TRBJ1-1; D gene: -; V gene: TRBV16; clone size: -; CDR3 protein: CASSQSRRNTEAFF; CDR3 DNA: TGTGCCAGCAGCCAATCTCGGAGGAACACTGAAGCTTTCTTT
J gene: TRBJ2-1; D gene: TRBD1; V gene: TRBV5-1; clone size: few; CDR3 protein: CASSLGLTGQGNNEQFF; CDR3 DNA: TGCGCCAGCAGCTTGGGATTGACGGGACAGGGGAACAATGAGCAGTTCTTC
J gene: TRBJ2-3; D gene: TRBD2; V gene: TRBV6-5; clone size: -; CDR3 protein: CASSYSGRGADTQYF; CDR3 DNA: TGTGCCAGCAGTTACTCGGGCCGGGGGGCAGATACGCAGTATTTT
J gene: TRBJ2-3; D gene: -; V gene: TRBV5-1; clone size: -; CDR3 protein: CASSLNRRTTDTQYF; CDR3 DNA: TGCGCCAGCAGCTTGAACAGGAGAACCACAGATACGCAGTATTTT
J gene: TRBJ2-5; D gene: -; V gene: TRBV28; clone size: -; CDR3 protein: CASSPRQQGQETQYF; CDR3 DNA: TGTGCCAGCAGCCCTAGACAACAGGGACAAGAGACCCAGTACTTC
J gene: TRBJ2-2; D gene: TRBD1; V gene: TRBV5-4; clone size: -; CDR3 protein: CASTLRGTGTGELFF; CDR3 DNA: TGTGCCAGCACCCTCCGGGGGACAGGGACTGGGGAGCTGTTTTTT
J gene: TRBJ1-4; D gene: TRBD1; V gene: TRBV4-3; clone size: once; CDR3 protein: CASSLFQGATNEKLFF; CDR3 DNA: TGCGCCAGCAGCTTGTTCCAGGGGGCAACTAATGAAAAACTGTTTTTT
J gene: TRBJ2-1; D gene: TRBD2; V gene: TRBV27; clone size: -; CDR3 protein: CASSFSGGYNEQFF; CDR3 DNA: TGTGCCAGCAGTTTTAGCGGGGGTTACAATGAGCAGTTCTTC
J gene: TRBJ1-2; D gene: -; V gene: TRBV27; clone size: few; CDR3 protein: CASSPDSYGYTF; CDR3 DNA: TGTGCCAGCAGTCCGGACAGCTATGGCTACACCTTC
J gene: TRBJ2-1; D gene: TRBD2; V gene: TRBV7-3; clone size: -; CDR3 protein: CASSFRLAGYNEQFF; CDR3 DNA: TGTGCCAGCAGCTTTCGACTAGCGGGATACAATGAGCAGTTCTTC
J gene: TRBJ1-4; D gene: -; V gene: TRBV6-1; clone size: -; CDR3 protein: CASRGPGIGEKLFF; CDR3 DNA: TGTGCCAGCAGGGGCCCAGGGATTGGTGAAAAACTGTTTTTT
J gene: TRBJ1-2; D gene: TRBD1; V gene: TRBV5-4; clone size: few; CDR3 protein: CASSQDGYRGAYGYTF; CDR3 DNA: TGCGCCAGCAGCCAAGACGGCTACAGGGGGGCCTATGGCTACACCTTC
J gene: TRBJ2-2; D gene: TRBD1; V gene: TRBV6-1; clone size: -; CDR3 protein: CASSEQGVGELFF; CDR3 DNA: TGTGCCAGCAGTGAACAGGGGGTCGGGGAGCTGTTTTTT
J gene: TRBJ2-7; D gene: TRBD2; V gene: TRBV7-2; clone size: -; CDR3 protein: CASSLQAGSGGVSYEQYF; CDR3 DNA: TGTGCCAGCAGCCTACAGGCGGGTAGCGGGGGAGTCTCCTACGAGCAGTACTTC
J gene: TRBJ2-3; D gene: TRBD1; V gene: TRBV2; clone size: -; CDR3 protein: CASSERTGGTDTQYF; CDR3 DNA: TGTGCCAGCAGTGAACGGACAGGGGGCACAGATACGCAGTATTTT
J gene: TRBJ1-2; D gene: TRBD1; V gene: TRBV7-6; clone size: -; CDR3 protein: CASSLIGGTGLDPYGYTF; CDR3 DNA: TGTGCCAGCAGCTTAATAGGAGGGACAGGGCTGGACCCGTATGGCTACACCTTC
J gene: TRBJ2-7; D gene: TRBD1; V gene: TRBV7-2; clone size: -; CDR3 protein: CASSRSGTGTYEQYF; CDR3 DNA: TGTGCCAGCAGCAGATCCGGGACAGGGACCTACGAGCAGTACTTC
J gene: TRBJ2-1; D gene: TRBD1; V gene: TRBV6-5; clone size: -; CDR3 protein: CASSRDRGTYNEQFF; CDR3 DNA: TGTGCCAGCAGCCGGGACAGGGGAACCTACAATGAACAGTTCTTC
J gene: TRBJ2-5; D gene: -; V gene: TRBV13; clone size: -; CDR3 protein: CASSPRAGSGETQYF; CDR3 DNA: TGTGCCAGCAGTCCGCGGGCGGGGTCCGGGGAGACCCAGTACTTC
J gene: TRBJ2-4; D gene: TRBD2; V gene: TRBV4-3; clone size: few; CDR3 protein: CASSQIAGSDIQYF; CDR3 DNA: TGCGCCAGCAGCCAAATAGCGGGGTCAGACATTCAGTACTTC
J gene: TRBJ2-6; D gene: -; V gene: TRBV28; clone size: -; CDR3 protein: CASSLRGANVLTF; CDR3 DNA: TGTGCCAGCAGTTTGCGTGGGGCCAACGTCCTGACTTTC
J gene: TRBJ2-1; D gene: -; V gene: TRBV18; clone size: -; CDR3 protein: CASSPDVGGNEQFF; CDR3 DNA: TGTGCCAGCTCACCTGATGTAGGGGGCAATGAGCAGTTCTTC
J gene: TRBJ2-7; D gene: TRBD1; V gene: TRBV10-3; clone size: few; CDR3 protein: CAISPTGREQYF; CDR3 DNA: TGTGCCATCAGCCCGACAGGGCGGGAGCAGTACTTC
J gene: TRBJ1-2; D gene: -; V gene: TRBV7-3; clone size: few; CDR3 protein: CATLSSWETGRGYTF; CDR3 DNA: TGTGCCACCTTATCCTCGTGGGAAACAGGGCGAGGCTACACCTTC
J gene: TRBJ1-1; D gene: -; V gene: TRBV4-1; clone size: -; CDR3 protein: CASSRPVGAANTEAFF; CDR3 DNA: TGCGCCAGCAGCCGACCCGTGGGGGCAGCGAACACTGAAGCTTTCTTT